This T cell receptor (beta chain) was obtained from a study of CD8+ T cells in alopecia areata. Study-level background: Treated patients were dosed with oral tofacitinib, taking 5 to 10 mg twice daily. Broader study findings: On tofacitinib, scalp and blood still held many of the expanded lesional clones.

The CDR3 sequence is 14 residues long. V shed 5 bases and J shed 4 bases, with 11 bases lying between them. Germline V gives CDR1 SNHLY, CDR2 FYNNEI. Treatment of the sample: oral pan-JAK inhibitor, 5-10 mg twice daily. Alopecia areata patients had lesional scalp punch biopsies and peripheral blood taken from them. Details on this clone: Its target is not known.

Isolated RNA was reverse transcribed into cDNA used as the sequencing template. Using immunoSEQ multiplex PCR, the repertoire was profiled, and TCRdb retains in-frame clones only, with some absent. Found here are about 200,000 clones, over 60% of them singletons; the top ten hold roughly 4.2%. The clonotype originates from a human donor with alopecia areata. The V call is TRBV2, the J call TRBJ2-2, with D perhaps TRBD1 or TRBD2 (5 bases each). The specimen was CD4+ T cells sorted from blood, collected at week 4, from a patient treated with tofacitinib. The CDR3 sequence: CASSPEGTTGELFF. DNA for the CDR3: TGTGCCAGCAGTCCTGAGGGGACCACCGGGGAGCTGTTTTTT.